Given below is one TCR beta chain in context. Its antigen is still unknown. Germline trimming cut 7 bases from V and 5 bases from J; bases unmatched to any gene: 4. This CDR3 has 13 residues. The germline V gene encodes CDR1 ENHRY and CDR2 SYGVKD. The record originates from a study of beta chain features in type 1 diabetes. Study-level results: The study found moderately but significantly shorter TCRB CDR3s in all four CD4+ subsets of Type 1 diabetes patients.

What was sequenced were expressed TCRB transcripts, since all of the isolated RNA had been reverse transcribed. TCRdb's table, derived via immunoSEQ multiplex PCR, lists solely in-frame clones and lacks some. The sample shows about 360,000 clones, roughly 12% of them seen only once. Every sorted population was more than 98% pure. This chain connects TRBV10-3 to TRBJ1-5; 8 nucleotides line up with TRBD1. The sample consisted of naive CD4+ T cells from blood. The origin of this receptor is a woman aged 18-29 years with type 1 diabetes. The CDR3 spells CAIKDREDQPQHF. In nucleotides, the CDR3 is TGTGCCATCAAGGACAGGGAAGATCAGCCCCAGCATTTT.